The 18 T cell receptor beta chains reported below all come from one sample, sequenced in a study of OX40 agonist ivuxolimab in advanced cancers. Sequencing used immunoSEQ multiplex PCR; TCRdb keeps in-frame clones, though not all of them. The data show tens of thousands of clones, roughly 80% seen once. The material sequenced was CD4+ or CD8+ T cells sorted from blood, taken in a trial of the OX40 agonist ivuxolimab. Every receptor here comes from an adult with an advanced solid tumor such as melanoma, head and neck, liver or kidney cancer.

This clone appeared a single time. V gene TRBV4-1 combines with J gene TRBJ2-5; 10 bases fit TRBD2. CDR1 MGHRA and CDR2 YSYEKL come from the germline V gene. The CDR3 runs 16 residues. The ends lost 0 bases at V and 5 bases at J; junction bases unmatched: 6. The CDR3 spells CASSQDRPSGSETQYF. The CDR3 DNA sequence: TGCGCCAGCAGCCAAGATAGGCCTAGCGGGAGTGAGACCCAGTACTTC.

The chain is built from TRBV21-1 and TRBJ2-7; the table gives TRBD1 as D, unverified against the DNA. TRBV21-1 counts as a pseudogene. The CDR3 loop spans 17 amino acids. CDR3 nucleotides: TGTGCCAGCAGCAAAGGGCCAAGGGGGAGTCTGAATTACGAGCAGTACTTC. Its translation is CASSKGPRGSLNYEQYF.

The V call is TRBV5-6, the J call TRBJ2-7; D not resolved. Looked up from germline, CDR1 is SGHDT and CDR2 is YYEEEE. With 0 bases removed from V and 2 bases from J, the gap between germline ends came to 12 bases. The CDR3 extends over 15 amino acids. CDR3 nucleotide sequence: TGTGCCAGCAGCTTGGCCCAGCAAATGACCTACGAGCAGTACTTC. Residues: CASSLAQQMTYEQYF.

This clone turned up a few times. This rearrangement joins TRBV6-5 to TRBJ1-2; TRBD1 agrees at 7 bases. J lost 7 bases, V lost 5 bases, and 10 bases had no gene match. The CDR3 is 14 amino acids. Germline V gene sequence: CDR1 MNHEY, CDR2 SVGAGI. DNA of the CDR3: TGTGCCAGCAGTATAAACGACAGGGTTGGTGGCTACACCTTC. It yields the protein CASSINDRVGGYTF.

This clone was picked up a small number of times. Compared with germline, one end of the junction differs, possibly owing to a read error. The CDR3: CASSYQKGQALAF. For the CDR3, the DNA is TGTGCCAGCAGCTACCAAAAGGGACAGGCGTTAGCCTTC. The genes are TRBV7-2 and TRBJ1-2; the match to TRBD1 covers 8 bases. Germline CDR1 SGHTA, CDR2 FQGNSA. CDR3 size: 13 residues.

The rearrangement links TRBV2 to TRBJ1-6; 7 bases are shared with TRBD1. The CDR3 is 15 amino acids. Per germline, CDR1 SNHLY and CDR2 FYNNEI. V shed 8 bases, J shed 10 bases, and the junction held 14 bases outside the gene matches. DNA for the CDR3: TGTGCCAGCCAGGGCCAGGGGGGCGCCGGGTCACCCCTCCACTTT. This gives the protein CASQGQGGAGSPLHF.

The V call is TRBV5-4, the J call TRBJ2-1; 9 nucleotides line up with TRBD1. CDR1 and CDR2 from the germline V gene are SGHNT and YYREEE (reference sequence). This CDR3 is 15 amino acids long. Trimming cost V 3 bases and J 5 bases; bases outside gene matches: 6. The chain's CDR3 is CASSSPGQGDNEQFF. CDR3 DNA: TGTGCCAGCAGCTCGCCGGGACAGGGAGACAATGAGCAGTTCTTC.

The chain employs TRBV5-1 and TRBJ2-2; TRBD1 agrees at 7 bases. The CDR3 extends over 15 amino acids. The V segment lost 4 bases and the J segment 5 bases; nucleotides outside the gene matches: 8. Germline assignment: CDR1 SGHRS and CDR2 YFSETQ. The CDR3 reads CASSARDSITGELFF. The CDR3 DNA follows: TGCGCCAGCAGCGCCCGGGACAGTATTACCGGGGAGCTGTTTTTT.

The chain carries TRBV9 and TRBJ2-1; D remains ambiguous. The CDR3 covers 15 residues. V was pared by 4 bases and J by 3 bases, with 14 bases between. Germline V gene data show CDR1 as SGDLS and CDR2 as YYNGEE. The CDR3 bases are TGTGCCAGCAGCCTGAGAGGAGAAGGCTACAATGAGCAGTTCTTC. This sequence encodes CASSLRGEGYNEQFF.

This chain joins TRBV6-5 and TRBJ2-7; 8 bases fit TRBD2. The CDR3 runs 15 residues. The trim removed 0 bases at V and 4 bases at J, leaving 5 bases unmatched. Per germline, CDR1 MNHEY and CDR2 SVGAGI. The DNA of the CDR3 is TGTGCCAGCAGTTACTCGCCCCCGGGAGGGTACGAGCAGTACTTC. Translated, it gives CASSYSPPGGYEQYF.

The chain uses TRBV18 and TRBJ1-5; D is possibly TRBD1 (6 bases). CDR1 and CDR2 (germline): KGHSH, LQKENI. V lost 3 bases and J 2 bases, leaving 14 bases between the germline ends. The CDR3 loop spans 16 amino acids. The CDR3 reads CASSPSVGGGNQPQHF. CDR3 bases: TGTGCCAGCTCACCTTCCGTAGGGGGAGGCAATCAGCCCCAGCATTTT.

This sequence joins TRBV18 and TRBJ2-7; the match to TRBD1 covers 10 bases. Germline CDR1 and CDR2: KGHSH and LQKENI. Trimming took 6 bases from V and 4 from J; bases not matched to a gene: 6. CDR3 length: 14 amino acids. In nucleotides, the CDR3 is TGTGCCAGCTCCACCGGGACAGGGGAATACGAGCAGTACTTC. It codes for CASSTGTGEYEQYF.

The chain couples TRBV2 to TRBJ1-2; a weak D match, TRBD1 (5 bases). Trimming cost V 7 bases and J 4 bases, with 13 bases left between them. This CDR3 region has 13 residues. Germline CDR1 reads SNHLY; CDR2 reads FYNNEI. The CDR3 loop reads CASTDRQSYGYTF. The CDR3 region has the DNA TGTGCCAGCACCGATAGACAGAGCTATGGCTACACCTTC.

This clone is a singleton in its sample. V usage is TRBV5-1 and J usage is TRBJ2-6; the D gene is possibly TRBD1 (6 bases). V lost 4 bases and J 2 bases, leaving 13 bases between the germline ends. Germline-derived CDR1 and CDR2 are SGHRS and YFSETQ. CDR3 length: 16 residues. The DNA for the CDR3 is TGCGCCAGCAGCAGAACAGGGTCCCCTGGGGCCAACGTCCTGACTTTC. Amino acids: CASSRTGSPGANVLTF.

CDR3 nucleotide sequence: TGTGCCAGCAGCAAGGGGGGGTTCCGCCACAGGCGTGCCTACGAGCAGTACTTC. Translating it yields CASSKGGFRHRRAYEQYF. The chain joins TRBV11-2 to TRBJ2-7; perhaps TRBD2 as D (7 bases). Germline CDR1 and CDR2: SGHAT and FQNNGV. V gave up 5 bases and J gave up 2 bases, with 25 bases separating them. The CDR3 runs to 18 residues.

By share of the sample, this clone is medium-sized. The chain recombines TRBV5-4 with TRBJ1-1; D is perhaps TRBD1 (6 bases). Germline CDR1 and CDR2: SGHNT and YYREEE (reference sequence). The CDR3 extends over 12 amino acids. V lost 7 bases, J lost 7 bases, and 14 bases lay in between. The CDR3 nucleotides read TGTGCCAGCTCCACAGGGCTTGGTGAAGCTTTCTTT. Its translation is CASSTGLGEAFF. Full variable domain (rest looked up from reference TRBV5-4 and TRBJ1-1): ETGVTQSPTHLIKTRGQQVTLRCSSQSGHNTVSWYQQALGQGPQFIFQYYREEENGRGNFPPRFSGLQFPNYSSELNVNALELDDSALYLCASSTGLGEAFFGQGTRLTVV.

This chain joins TRBV5-1 and TRBJ2-7; 7 positions agree with TRBD1. J lost 4 bases, V lost 5 bases, and 12 bases had no gene match. Germline assignment: CDR1 SGHRS and CDR2 YFSETQ. CDR3 length: 15 amino acids. The DNA of the CDR3 is TGCGCCAGCAGGCGCTTCGGGACAGCGATTTACGAGCAGTACTTC. Residues: CASRRFGTAIYEQYF.

This clone was seen just once. The gene calls are TRBV7-8 and TRBJ2-1; 8 bases are a match to TRBD2. The CDR3 totals 16 residues. CDR1 and CDR2 from the germline V gene are SGHVS and FQNEAQ. V shed 3 bases, J shed 8 bases, and the junction held 12 bases outside the gene matches. The CDR3 coding sequence is TGTGCCAGCAGCTTTACTAGCGGTCCCCTCGGGGATGAGCAGTTCTTC. Residues: CASSFTSGPLGDEQFF.